This T cell receptor beta chain is drawn from a study of blood T cell repertoires in COVID-19. Allocation to cohorts depended on clinical history reported by the participants. Looked up from germline, CDR1 is SEHNR and CDR2 is FQNEAQ (reference sequence). This CDR3 contains 15 residues. The V gene lost 3 bases and the J gene lost 4 bases, with 13 bases spanning the gap. The protocol was immunoSEQ multiplex PCR, while the TCRdb copy is restricted to in-frame clones and leaves out a portion. Seen here are some 210,000 clones, approximately 90% observed once, and the top ten hold 10%. Material for sequencing was PBMCs or T cells enriched from blood (not recorded which). The V and J genes are TRBV7-9 and TRBJ2-1, with a tentative D call TRBD1 (6 bases). This sequence originates from a man aged 18 to 30 with acute COVID-19. The chain's CDR3 is CASSFPRTVYNEQFF. CDR3 nucleotides: TGTGCCAGCAGCTTCCCCAGGACAGTTTACAATGAGCAGTTCTTC.